This T cell receptor (beta chain) was captured by sequencing in a study of cytomegalovirus exposure and HLA in healthy donors. PCR employed 60 Vbeta and 13 Jbeta primers. TCRdb's copy holds only in-frame clones and misses some; the assay was immunoSEQ multiplex PCR. The table includes about 82,000 clones, around 70% detected once. CDR3 length: 16 amino acids. The germline V gene encodes CDR1 MGHRA and CDR2 YSYEKL. V dropped 3 bases and J dropped 1 base, with 15 bases sitting between them. About this clone itself: Its antigen is unidentified.

General study results and limits: An analysis was carried out later, and it reportedly showed fewer N-insertions in an Asian-associated ancestry cluster than the 666-donor mean. TCR beta sequences reportedly predicted most subjects' HLA-A and HLA-B alleles accurately.

V and J are TRBV4-1 and TRBJ1-1; D is perhaps TRBD1 (6 bases). This sequence was found in a woman aged 45-59 years in good health and CMV-seropositive. The material sequenced was PBMCs. CDR3 amino acids: CASSHPGTGRNTEAFF. DNA of the CDR3: TGCGCCAGCAGCCACCCTGGAACAGGGAGGAACACTGAAGCTTTCTTT.